This T cell receptor (beta chain) derives from a study of kidney transplant recipient with SARS-CoV-2 infection. TCRdb reanalysed the reads using MiXCR and keeps one entry per CDR3 protein. The data contain roughly 230,000 distinct CDR3 sequences, 29% of them singletons. This clonotype was recorded at least ten times. Germline CDR1 and CDR2: KGHSH and LQKENI. The CDR3 loop spans 12 amino acids. The clonotype was recovered from a male patient younger than 45 who had COVID-19 and was a kidney transplant recipient. The T cells may partly be graft donor cells. The sample was a blood sample, taken at baseline and between days 110 and 120 from a kidney transplant recipient. The V and J genes are TRBV18 and TRBJ2-7; no clear D. The J call may not be correct, given that the DNA end is closer to TRBJ2-5. The CDR3, as DNA: TGTGCCAGCTCCGGGCCTCAAGAGACCCAGTACTTC. Protein: CASSGPQETQYF.